Following are 6 T cell receptor beta chains from one sample sequenced in a study of cytomegalovirus exposure and HLA in healthy donors. The primer mix had 60 Vbeta and 13 Jbeta primers. Only in-frame clones appear in the TCRdb table, and some are missing; sequencing was by immunoSEQ multiplex PCR. The sample includes around 130,000 clones, roughly 74% of them seen just once. What was sequenced was PBMCs. All receptors derive from a woman in her 50s in good health and CMV-seropositive.

This clone was counted between two and nine times. This rearrangement joins TRBV29-1 to TRBJ2-3; 13 bases agree with TRBD2. Trimming took 6 bases from V and 6 from J; bases not matched to a gene: 6. Germline V gene sequence: CDR1 SQVTM, CDR2 ANQGSEA. This CDR3 is 14 amino acids long. DNA of the CDR3: TGCAGCGTCGTACTAGCGGGGGGGCGGGATACGCAGTATTTT. Protein sequence: CSVVLAGGRDTQYF.

V usage is TRBV7-9 and J usage is TRBJ2-5, with TRBD2 identical over 11 bases. This CDR3 has 19 residues. Losses at the gene ends were 5 bases for V and 5 bases for J; bases not matched to a gene: 19. Per germline, CDR1 SEHNR and CDR2 FQNEAQ (reference sequence). The CDR3 region is CASSHPRASGGPLGETQYF. CDR3 nucleotides: TGTGCCAGCAGCCACCCGCGGGCTAGCGGGGGGCCCTTGGGGGAGACCCAGTACTTC.

V and J are TRBV30 and TRBJ1-2; no clear D gene. Per germline, CDR1 GTSNPN and CDR2 SVGIG (reference sequence). The CDR3 is 12 residues long. V was trimmed by 2 bases and J by 4 bases, leaving 8 bases between them. The CDR3 protein is CAWSSRGYGYTF. In nucleotides, the CDR3 is TGTGCCTGGAGTTCACGGGGCTATGGCTACACCTTC.

The gene calls are TRBV19 and TRBJ1-2; D perhaps matches TRBD1 (6 bases). CDR1 and CDR2 (germline): LNHDA, SQIVND (reference sequence). V gave up 7 bases and J gave up 3 bases, with 12 bases separating them. The length of the CDR3 is 13 residues. CDR3 DNA: TGTGCCAGTACTCTTGGGGGCGACTATGGCTACACCTTC. Residues: CASTLGGDYGYTF.

The chain carries TRBV14 and TRBJ1-6, with 7 bases matching TRBD1. Trimming cost V 4 bases and J 9 bases; bases outside gene matches: 9. In germline, CDR1 is SGHDN, CDR2 FVKESK. The CDR3 totals 15 residues. The CDR3 here is CASSRGQATGSPLHF. Here the CDR3 DNA reads TGTGCCAGCAGCCGCGGACAGGCGACCGGTTCACCCCTCCACTTT.

This chain links TRBV4-1 with TRBJ2-7; TRBD2 agrees at 10 bases. This CDR3 contains 18 residues. Germline CDR1 is MGHRA and CDR2 is YSYEKL. V dropped 0 bases and J dropped 3; count of bases not matched to a gene: 11. Here the CDR3 reads CASSQDLLGASGGYEQYF. CDR3 bases: TGCGCCAGCAGCCAAGATCTGCTGGGGGCTAGCGGGGGCTACGAGCAGTACTTC.